Included here is one TCR beta chain sequence, with context. The record originates from a study of shared clonotypes between healthy human individuals. Study background: Each donor's CD8 memory used one plate, CD8 naive two, each CD4 subset three.

CD8 cells regarded as naive lacked CD45RO, were positively chosen for CCR7, and omitted terminally differentiated effector memory CD45RA+ cells. CDR1 is SEHNR and CDR2 is FQNEAQ in the germline V gene (reference sequence). The CDR3 length is 14 residues. The V gene lost 0 bases and the J gene lost 6 bases, with 9 bases spanning the gap. The authors split each subset's genomic DNA evenly across several immunoSEQ plates. Sorted-subset replicate PCRs used about 190 ng of genomic DNA. This amount corresponded to 30,000 to 35,000 T cell genomes. Profiling relied on immunoSEQ multiplex PCR, and the TCRdb table lists in-frame clones only, not all of them. The table includes under 600,000 clones, 95% to 98% detected once.

This sequence originates from a young man in good health. The sample taken for sequencing was naive CD8+ T cells sorted from blood. The rearrangement links TRBV7-9 to TRBJ2-1; unclear D gene. The CDR3 DNA reads TGTGCCAGCAGCTTAGCCAGGCTAATCAATGAGCAGTTCTTC. Amino acids: CASSLARLINEQFF. Variable domain in full (rest from reference TRBV7-9 and TRBJ2-1): DTGVSQNPRHKITKRGQNVTFRCDPISEHNRLYWYRQTLGQGPEFLTYFQNEAQLEKSRLLSDRFSAERPKGSFSTLEIQRTEQGDSAMYLCASSLARLINEQFFGPGTRLTVL.